The next 8 T cell receptor beta chains were all read from a single sample in a study of T cell repertoires in cytomegalovirus infection. TCRdb recomputed calls from the reads with MiXCR, one row per CDR3 protein. Of roughly 100,000 distinct CDR3 sequences in the sample, more than 15% were seen once. The sequenced sample was PBMCs. These receptors originate from a human donor in good health (CMV status not recorded). Some clones in this sample may be carry-over from other donors' samples.

The table lists this clonotype with a few counts. The rearrangement uses TRBV12-5 and TRBJ2-1; TRBD2 matches at 8 bases. V lost 4 bases to trimming and J lost 9 bases; unmatched junction nucleotides: 8. CDR3 length: 14 residues. Germline V CDR1 and CDR2: LGHNT, FRNRAP. The chain's CDR3 is CASGSRGGRGEQFF. The CDR3 coding sequence is TGTGCTAGTGGTTCCCGCGGGGGGCGCGGTGAGCAGTTCTTC.

In its sample, this clonotype was seen many times. This sequence joins TRBV7-2 and TRBJ1-6; D remains unclear. CDR3 length: 15 amino acids. V gave up 1 base and J gave up 7 bases, with 11 bases separating them. Germline-derived CDR1 and CDR2 are SGHTA and FQGNSA. The chain's CDR3 is CASSLGVRENSPLHF. The DNA of the CDR3 is TGTGCCAGCAGCTTAGGTGTACGAGAGAATTCACCCCTCCACTTT.

This clonotype occurred many times. The V call is TRBV7-8, the J call TRBJ2-5; no definite D call. This CDR3 comprises 15 residues. V lost 0 bases and J lost 0, with 8 bases in between. Germline assignment: CDR1 SGHVS and CDR2 FQNEAQ. The CDR3 loop is CASSLAAVYQETQYF. The CDR3 DNA follows: TGTGCCAGCAGCTTAGCCGCGGTGTACCAAGAGACCCAGTACTTC.

The chain combines TRBV12-3 or TRBV12-4 with TRBJ1-2, with 9 bases aligning to TRBD1. Trimming at V came to 3 bases and at J to 8 bases, leaving 10 bases not matched to a gene. The CDR3 sequence is 15 residues long. The CDR3 bases are TGTGCCAGCAGTTTGGGACAGGGACCGCTGTCAGGCTACACCTTC. Protein product: CASSLGQGPLSGYTF.

The rearrangement uses TRBV29-1 and TRBJ1-2, with D possibly being TRBD1 (5 bases). With 5 bases removed from V and 2 bases from J, the gap between germline ends came to 9 bases. CDR1 and CDR2 from the germline V gene are SQVTM and ANQGSEA. This CDR3 is 12 amino acids long. The CDR3 DNA sequence: TGCAGCGTTTTGCAGGGAAACTATGGCTACACCTTC. Its protein is CSVLQGNYGYTF.

This clonotype was seen many times. The CDR3 coding sequence is TGTGCCAGCAGCCCACCCGCGGGCAGGGTCCACGAGCAGTACTTC. It encodes CASSPPAGRVHEQYF. The J gene is TRBJ2-7, the V gene TRBV28; either TRBD1 or TRBD2 may fit D (5 bases each). This CDR3 is 15 amino acids long. Germline loops: CDR1 MDHEN, CDR2 SYDVKM. V lost 6 bases, J lost 5 bases, and 20 bases lay in between.

A few counts support this clonotype. The chain carries TRBV12-3 or TRBV12-4 and TRBJ2-3; TRBD2 matches 7 bases. Trimming took 6 bases from V and 1 from J; bases not matched to a gene: 16. The CDR3 runs to 18 residues. As DNA, the CDR3 is TGTGCCAGCAGCCCCCGGCCTGCTAGCGGCCCACGCACAGATACGCAGTATTTT. It codes for CASSPRPASGPRTDTQYF.

Only a few counts were recorded for this clonotype. The V call is TRBV7-2, the J call TRBJ2-7, with TRBD2 identical over 8 bases. The CDR3 totals 13 residues. The trim removed 3 bases at V and 6 bases at J, leaving 4 bases unmatched. Germline CDR1 is SGHTA and CDR2 is FQGNSA. CDR3 loop: CASSLRGAAEQYF. In DNA, the CDR3 is TGTGCCAGCAGCTTGCGGGGGGCTGCCGAGCAGTACTTC.